Listed below are T cell receptor beta chains from one sample, sequenced in a study of shared clonotypes between healthy human individuals. The assay was immunoSEQ multiplex PCR, and TCRdb's table has in-frame clones only and misses some. In the table there are more than 2,000,000 clones, approximately 93% of which are singletons. The source material was naive CD4+ T cells from PBMCs. These receptors all stem from a man younger than 35 in good health. Some clones in this sample may be carry-over from other donors' samples. Each CDR3 is given with its conserved first and last residue. The D gene is left open where the match is weak. Clone sizes are given selectively: once, few, many, or a class where the clone is expanded.

v_gene	d_gene	abundance	j_gene	CDR3nt	CDR3aa
TRBV29-1	TRBD2	-	TRBJ2-1	TGCAGCGTGTTAGCGGGAAGCTCCTACAATGAGCAGTTCTTC	CSVLAGSSYNEQFF
TRBV28	-	once	TRBJ1-4	TGTGCCAGCAGTACCGGGGGTGCAACTAATGAAAAACTGTTTTTT	CASSTGGATNEKLFF
TRBV18	-	-	TRBJ2-2	TGTGCCAGCTCACCACCTACCTTAAACACCGGGGAGCTGTTTTTT	CASSPPTLNTGELFF
TRBV2	-	-	TRBJ2-3	TGTGCCAGCAGTGATGCAGGGTCCTTGGATACGCAGTATTTT	CASSDAGSLDTQYF
TRBV6-5	-	-	TRBJ2-7	TGTGCCAGCAGTTACCGGGCGGATCCCTTCTCCTACGAGCAGTACTTC	CASSYRADPFSYEQYF
TRBV7-8	TRBD2	-	TRBJ2-3	TGTGCCAGCAGCTTAGGGCTAGCGGGTAGCACAGATACGCAGTATTTT	CASSLGLAGSTDTQYF
TRBV14	TRBD1	-	TRBJ1-4	TGTGCCAGCAGCCAACGGGGCGGACAGGTGAAACCTGAAAAACTGTTTTTT	CASSQRGGQVKPEKLFF
TRBV7-2	-	-	TRBJ2-7	TGTGCCAGCAGCTCCCCTCTTAGCGAGCAGTACTTC	CASSSPLSEQYF
TRBV2	-	-	TRBJ1-5	TGTGCCAGCAGAGGTCGGGGAAAGCAGCCCCAGCATTTT	CASRGRGKQPQHF
TRBV7-9	TRBD2	-	TRBJ2-7	TGTGCCAGCAGCTCCCTGGGACTAGCGGACTACTACGAGCAGTACTTC	CASSSLGLADYYEQYF
TRBV28	TRBD1	-	TRBJ2-7	TGTGCCAGCAGTAGGGGACAGGGGGTTCGCTACGAGCAGTACTTC	CASSRGQGVRYEQYF
TRBV9	-	-	TRBJ2-7	TGTGCCAGCAGCGTCACCGGGACGTCGGGCTACGAGCAGTACTTC	CASSVTGTSGYEQYF
TRBV6-1	-	-	TRBJ1-3	TGTGCCAGCGTTAGTCGCTCTGGAAACACCATATATTTT	CASVSRSGNTIYF
TRBV5-8	TRBD2	-	TRBJ2-7	TGTGCCAGCAGCTTGGGTAGCGGGGGTTCCTACGAGCAGTACTTC	CASSLGSGGSYEQYF
TRBV30	-	-	TRBJ2-6	TGTGCCCGCAAGAGCTCTGGGGCCAACGTCCTGACTTTC	CARKSSGANVLTF
TRBV4-2	TRBD2	-	TRBJ2-1	TGTGCCAGCAGTAATGGGCCACTAGCGGGAGGGCTCAATGAGCAGTTCTTC	CASSNGPLAGGLNEQFF
TRBV2	TRBD1	once	TRBJ1-2	TGTGCCAGCAGCCAGGGACAGAGCTATGGCTACACCTTC	CASSQGQSYGYTF
TRBV19	-	-	TRBJ2-7	TGTGCCAGTAGTATTTCGGGCAGGGAGTTTCTCTTCGAGCAGTACTTC	CASSISGREFLFEQYF
TRBV18	TRBD2	-	TRBJ2-1	TGTGCCAGCTCACCACCGGGACTAGCGAGCTCCTACAATGAGCAGTTCTTC	CASSPPGLASSYNEQFF
TRBV5-4	-	-	TRBJ2-2	TGTGCCAGCAGCTTGGGGCAGAAAAACACCGGGGAGCTGTTTTTT	CASSLGQKNTGELFF
TRBV7-9	TRBD2	once	TRBJ2-3	TGTGCCAGCAGCCCCCTAGCGGGAGCGTCAGATACGCAGTATTTT	CASSPLAGASDTQYF
TRBV5-1	TRBD1	-	TRBJ2-7	TGCGCCAGCAGCTTGGGGACAGGGTGGTCCAATCCGTACTTC	CASSLGTGWSNPYF
TRBV6-5	-	-	TRBJ1-2	TGTGCCAGCAGACAACAGGGCACGAGCTATGGCTACACCTTC	CASRQQGTSYGYTF
TRBV11-1	TRBD1	-	TRBJ2-7	TGTGCCAGCAGCTTTGACAGGGCCTACGAGCAGTACTTC	CASSFDRAYEQYF
TRBV6-1	-	-	TRBJ2-7	TGTGCCAGCAGTGAAGGGTCGGGGCGGTACTTC	CASSEGSGRYF
TRBV9	TRBD1	-	TRBJ2-1	TGTGCCAGCAGCTGGGGACAGGAGTTCTACAATGAGCAGTTCTTC	CASSWGQEFYNEQFF
TRBV28	-	-	TRBJ2-1	TGTGCCAGCAGCGAGTCGAGCTCCTACAATGAGCAGTTCTTC	CASSESSSYNEQFF
TRBV4-1	TRBD1	-	TRBJ1-6	TGCGCCAGCAGCCAAGGACAGGGTTCACCCCTCCACTTT	CASSQGQGSPLHF